The 4 T cell receptor beta chains reported below all come from one sample, sequenced in a study of T cell responses to AZD1222 COVID-19 vaccine (dated by TCRdb to the early 2020s). Libraries were prepared through the immunoSEQ multiplex PCR assay. TCRdb's version of the immuneACCESS table is confined to in-frame rearrangements and falls short of the full clone set. An unresolved V gene accounts for under half of the shortfall where checked; the remainder is of unknown origin. The sample yields 120,000 or so clones; around 84% were counted once. Over 25% of the sample goes to the ten largest clones. In the paper's terms, the time point label means: about 28 days (+/-7) after the second vaccine dose. Sample: peripheral blood, taken 28 days after the second AZD1222 dose. These receptors were collected from an adult who received the AZD1222 COVID-19 vaccine.

The gene calls are TRBV28 and TRBJ2-7; D is perhaps TRBD2 (6 bases). Germline V gene sequence: CDR1 MDHEN, CDR2 SYDVKM. Trimming removed 4 bases from V and 4 bases from J, with 11 bases in between. The CDR3 is 13 residues long. The DNA for the CDR3 is TGTGCCAGCAGTTGGGGGGTTAGGTACGAGCAGTACTTC. This sequence encodes CASSWGVRYEQYF.

This clone was detected once. V is TRBV3-1 (or the pseudogene TRBV3-2) and J is TRBJ2-1; perhaps TRBD2 as D (6 bases). From germline, CDR1 is LGHDT and CDR2 YNNKEL (reference sequence). The V end was cut by 0 bases, the J end by 1 base, with 13 bases between. CDR3 length: 17 amino acids. The CDR3 bases are TGTGCCAGCAGCCAAGATGGTCTAGCGAGGTCCTACAATGAGCAGTTCTTC. It yields the protein CASSQDGLARSYNEQFF.

The chain employs TRBV18 and TRBJ1-1; D is perhaps TRBD1 (5 bases). Germline CDR1 reads KGHSH; CDR2 reads LQKENI. CDR3 size: 15 residues. Trimming removed 6 bases at V and 4 bases at J, with 18 bases between. The CDR3 DNA sequence: TGTGCCAGCTCCCTTCGTCCGGGGGAGGGCACTGAAGCTTTCTTT. It translates to CASSLRPGEGTEAFF.

This chain joins TRBV29-1 and TRBJ2-1, with TRBD1 identical over 7 bases. Germline-derived CDR1 and CDR2 are SQVTM and ANQGSEA. The CDR3 loop spans 15 amino acids. Trimming removed 0 bases from V and 6 bases from J; junction bases left unmatched: 8. CDR3 sequence reads: CSVEDTGALSNEQFF. CDR3 sequence (DNA): TGCAGCGTTGAAGACACAGGGGCCCTGAGCAATGAGCAGTTCTTC.